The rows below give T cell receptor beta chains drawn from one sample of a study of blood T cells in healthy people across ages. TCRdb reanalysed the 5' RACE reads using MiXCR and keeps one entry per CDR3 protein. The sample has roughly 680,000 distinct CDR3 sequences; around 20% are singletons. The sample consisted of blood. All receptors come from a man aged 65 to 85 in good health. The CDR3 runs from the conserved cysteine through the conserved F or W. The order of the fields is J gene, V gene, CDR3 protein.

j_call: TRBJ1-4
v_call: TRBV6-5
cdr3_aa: CASSNNPATNEKLFF

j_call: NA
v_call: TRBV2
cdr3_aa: CASSVLGLAAEQFF

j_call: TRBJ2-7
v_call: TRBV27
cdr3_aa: CASRLSTFRPYEQYF

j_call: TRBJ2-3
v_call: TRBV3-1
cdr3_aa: CASSQVKDTQYF

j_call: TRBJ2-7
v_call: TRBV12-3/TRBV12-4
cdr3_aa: CASTLGRGSLEQYF

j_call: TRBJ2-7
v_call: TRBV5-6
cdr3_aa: CASSFGTGTYEQYF

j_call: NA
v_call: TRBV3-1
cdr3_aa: CASSLIRREIGPYEQYF

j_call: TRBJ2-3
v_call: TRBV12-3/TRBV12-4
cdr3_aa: CASSTTRDTQYF

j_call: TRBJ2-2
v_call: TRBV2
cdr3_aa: CASSDSGVNTGELFF

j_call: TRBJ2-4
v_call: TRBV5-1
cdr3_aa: CASSLDGQLIAGGNIQYF

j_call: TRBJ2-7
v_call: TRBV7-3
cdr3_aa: CAGPLESPGSYEQYF

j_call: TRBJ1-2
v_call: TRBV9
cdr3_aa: CASGKDGGYGYTF

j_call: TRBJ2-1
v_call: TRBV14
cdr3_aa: CASSQNGYNEQFF

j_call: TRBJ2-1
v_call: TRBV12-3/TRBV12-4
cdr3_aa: CASSLQGLAGQFF

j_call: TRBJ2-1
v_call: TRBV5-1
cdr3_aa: CASSLLGWLSVDNEQFF

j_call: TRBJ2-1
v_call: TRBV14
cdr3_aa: CASSQDLDRGSKQFF

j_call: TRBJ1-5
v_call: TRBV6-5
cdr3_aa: CASRKTGEGSNQPQHF

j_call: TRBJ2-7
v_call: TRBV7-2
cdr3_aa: CASSYSQDSYEQYF

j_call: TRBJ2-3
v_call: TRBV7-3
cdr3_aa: CASSLTPAGTDTQYF

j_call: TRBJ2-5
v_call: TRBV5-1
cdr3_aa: CASSADQETQYF

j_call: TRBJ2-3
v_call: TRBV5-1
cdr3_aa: CASSIKTDTQYF

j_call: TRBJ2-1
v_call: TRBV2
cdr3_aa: CASSEALLGGSYNEQFF

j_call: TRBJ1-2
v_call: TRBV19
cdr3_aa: CASIPTGGGYGYTF

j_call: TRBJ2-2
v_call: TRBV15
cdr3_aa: CATSRVNMASLAGELFF

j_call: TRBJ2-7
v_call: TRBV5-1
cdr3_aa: CASSLGRTSGRSVSYEQYF

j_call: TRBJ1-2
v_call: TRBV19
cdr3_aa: CASSVDSRVQYGYTF

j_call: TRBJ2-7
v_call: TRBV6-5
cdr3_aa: CASSLLRARDATYEQYF

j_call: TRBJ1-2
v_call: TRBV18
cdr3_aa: CASSPGGPYGYTF

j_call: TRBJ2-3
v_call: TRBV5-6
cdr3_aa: CASSLAGTRSTDTQYF

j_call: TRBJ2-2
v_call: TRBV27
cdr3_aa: CASSFAGRDPTRFPGELFF

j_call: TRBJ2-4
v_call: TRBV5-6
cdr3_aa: CASSLRGLGNIQYF

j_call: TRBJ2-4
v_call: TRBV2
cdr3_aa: CASSNLAGAKNSQYF

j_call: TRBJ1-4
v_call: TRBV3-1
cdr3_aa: CASSQGTVGEKLFF

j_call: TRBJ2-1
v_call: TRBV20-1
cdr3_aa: CSAPVSGREGEQFF

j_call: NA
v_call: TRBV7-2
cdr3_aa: CASSLVLLSFYEQYF